Following are 3 T cell receptor beta chains from one sample sequenced in a study of response to subunit inactivated influenza vaccine. TCRdb passed the RT-PCR reads through MiXCR, listing each CDR3 protein once. The table shows 300,000 to 350,000 distinct CDR3 sequences, with 20% to 25% occurring only once. Here the sequenced sample was PBMCs from blood, taken around 22 months after vaccination. The origin of the receptors is a man between 50 and 69 years old who received an inactivated influenza vaccine.

The chain uses TRBV6-2 or TRBV6-3 and TRBJ2-2; D could derive from TRBD1 or TRBD2 (5 bases each). The germline V and J ends were trimmed by 1 base and 3 bases, with 12 bases remaining between them. This CDR3 has 16 residues. CDR1 is MNHEY, CDR2 SVGEGT, per germline. DNA for the CDR3: TGTGCCAGCAGTTACTGGGGACGATCTCACACCGGGGAGCTGTTTTTT. It is translated as CASSYWGRSHTGELFF.

In its sample, this clonotype was seen a few times. The chain uses TRBV4-3 and TRBJ2-7; the D gene is possibly TRBD1 (6 bases). This CDR3 has 15 amino acids. Germline CDR1 LGHNA, CDR2 YSLEER. Trimming took off 3 bases at V and 1 base at J, with 13 bases between the two ends. The CDR3 region has the DNA TGCGCCAGCAGCCAGGGCAGGGGCGGATCCTACGAGCAGTACTTC. Encoded protein: CASSQGRGGSYEQYF.

This clonotype has at least ten counts. The rearrangement joins TRBV29-1 to TRBJ1-6; D gene unclear. Germline V gene sequence: CDR1 SQVTM, CDR2 ANQGSEA. The germline V and J ends were trimmed by 6 bases and 2 bases, with 8 bases remaining between them. There are 13 residues in the CDR3. The CDR3 spells CSVAVTYNSPLHF. The CDR3 DNA sequence: TGCAGCGTGGCGGTTACCTATAATTCACCCCTCCACTTT.